A selection of T cell receptor beta chains follows, all from one sample in a study of T cells after posttransplantation cyclophosphamide. Profiling relied on immunoSEQ multiplex PCR, and the TCRdb table lists in-frame clones only, not all of them. This sample has 9,000 to 13,000 clones, with approximately 86% found just once. The sample consisted of PBMCs, taken 1755 days after allogeneic stem cell transplant with posttransplant cyclophosphamide. The receptor set was obtained from a female patient aged 50-59 years who received an allogeneic stem cell transplant from a related donor, was CMV-positive, and had no GVHD. Some T cells may be the graft donor's. Each CDR3 is given with its conserved first and last residue. The order of the fields is CDR3 DNA, CDR3 protein, clone size, D gene, V gene, J gene. The D gene is left open where the match is weak. Rows may omit the clone size; those that give it use once, few, many or a size class.

DNA: TGTGCCAGAAGCTTTTTTGTTGGCTCAAACAATGAGCAGTTCTTC
CDR3: CARSFFVGSNNEQFF
size: .
D: .
V: TRBV5-3
J: TRBJ2-1

DNA: TGTGCCAGCAGTGAAGGCCCAGGTGGCACAGATACGCAGTATTTT
CDR3: CASSEGPGGTDTQYF
size: once
D: .
V: TRBV6-1
J: TRBJ2-3

DNA: TGTGCCAGCAGTCAGGGGGCTGGAAACACCATATATTTT
CDR3: CASSQGAGNTIYF
size: .
D: TRBD1
V: TRBV7-6
J: TRBJ1-3

DNA: TGTGCCAGTAGTACGGAGGGGCAGCCCCAGCATTTT
CDR3: CASSTEGQPQHF
size: .
D: .
V: TRBV19
J: TRBJ1-5

DNA: TGTGCCAGCAGCTTAGCTGTAGGAGCGAATGGCTACACCTTC
CDR3: CASSLAVGANGYTF
size: .
D: .
V: TRBV7-9
J: TRBJ1-2

DNA: TGTGCCAGCAGCGAAAGGTTAGCATCCGAGCAGTACTTC
CDR3: CASSERLASEQYF
size: .
D: .
V: TRBV14
J: TRBJ2-7

DNA: TGTGCCAGCAGTCCGGGAGGTGGATGGGCTGTATGGGAGACCCAGTACTTC
CDR3: CASSPGGGWAVWETQYF
size: .
D: TRBD2
V: TRBV28
J: TRBJ2-5

DNA: TGTGCCAGCTCCTCTGGGGGCGTCGGCAATCAGCCCCAGCATTTT
CDR3: CASSSGGVGNQPQHF
size: .
D: .
V: TRBV18
J: TRBJ1-5

DNA: TGTGCCAGCAGATGGACAGGCTCCTACGAGCAGTACTTC
CDR3: CASRWTGSYEQYF
size: .
D: TRBD1
V: TRBV2
J: TRBJ2-7

DNA: TGTGCCAGTAAAATTACTAGCGGGAGGACCGGGGAGCTGTTTTTT
CDR3: CASKITSGRTGELFF
size: .
D: TRBD2
V: TRBV19
J: TRBJ2-2

DNA: TGTGCCAGCAGCCCGACTAGCGGGAACGGGGAGCTGTTTTTT
CDR3: CASSPTSGNGELFF
size: .
D: TRBD2
V: TRBV7-3
J: TRBJ2-2

DNA: TGCAGCGTTGCTAGACTAGCGGGAGGCAATGAGCAGTTCTTC
CDR3: CSVARLAGGNEQFF
size: .
D: TRBD2
V: TRBV29-1
J: TRBJ2-1

DNA: TGTGCCAGCAGCTTAGGAGGGGGTACTAATGAAAAACTGTTTTTT
CDR3: CASSLGGGTNEKLFF
size: .
D: .
V: TRBV7-9
J: TRBJ1-4

DNA: TGTGCCAGCAGCTCCCAGGGGGTCAGAAACACCGGGGAGCTGTTTTTT
CDR3: CASSSQGVRNTGELFF
size: .
D: TRBD1
V: TRBV7-6
J: TRBJ2-2

DNA: TGTGCCAGCAGCTTACGTGGGGCTGGCTACACCTTC
CDR3: CASSLRGAGYTF
size: .
D: .
V: TRBV7-8
J: TRBJ1-2

DNA: TGTGCCAGCAGCAGGGACACGCACTACGAGCAGTACTTC
CDR3: CASSRDTHYEQYF
size: .
D: .
V: TRBV2
J: TRBJ2-7

DNA: TGCGCCAGCAGCTTACAGGGGTCAGATGCAGATACGCAGTATTTT
CDR3: CASSLQGSDADTQYF
size: .
D: TRBD1
V: TRBV5-1
J: TRBJ2-3

DNA: TGTGCCATCAAGGCAGGAGGGGGCCAGGTCTATGGCTACACCTTC
CDR3: CAIKAGGGQVYGYTF
size: .
D: TRBD1
V: TRBV10-3
J: TRBJ1-2

DNA: TGTGCCAGCTCACCACCGGCTCCTAGCGGGGGAAGCACAGATACGCAGTATTTT
CDR3: CASSPPAPSGGSTDTQYF
size: once
D: TRBD2
V: TRBV18
J: TRBJ2-3

DNA: TGTGCCTGGAGTCGACACAGGGGAGAGGATGGCTACACCTTC
CDR3: CAWSRHRGEDGYTF
size: .
D: TRBD1
V: TRBV30
J: TRBJ1-2

DNA: TGCGCCAGCAGCCTTCCGGGACAGCCAAAGGAGGGCTACACCTTC
CDR3: CASSLPGQPKEGYTF
size: .
D: TRBD1
V: TRBV4-1
J: TRBJ1-2

DNA: TGTGCCAGCAATTATGTGGAGACCCAGTACTTC
CDR3: CASNYVETQYF
size: once
D: .
V: TRBV2
J: TRBJ2-5

DNA: TGCGCCAGCAGCCAGACAACCGGGACAGGGGGCGGCTACACCTTC
CDR3: CASSQTTGTGGGYTF
size: .
D: TRBD1
V: TRBV5-1
J: TRBJ1-2

DNA: TGTGCCAGCTCACCCTCCCCTCTAGCGGGATTATCCTACGAGCAGTACTTC
CDR3: CASSPSPLAGLSYEQYF
size: .
D: TRBD2
V: TRBV18
J: TRBJ2-7

DNA: TGTGCCACCAGCAGAGGTAGGACACCGACGGCCTACAATGAGCAGTTCTTC
CDR3: CATSRGRTPTAYNEQFF
size: .
D: .
V: TRBV15
J: TRBJ2-1

DNA: TGCGCCAGCAGCCCCACTAGCGCCAGCTCCTACAATGAGCAGTTCTTC
CDR3: CASSPTSASSYNEQFF
size: .
D: TRBD2
V: TRBV5-1
J: TRBJ2-1

DNA: TGCGCCAGCAGCCAAGATTACAGAACAAAGGGGCAGCCCCAGCATTTT
CDR3: CASSQDYRTKGQPQHF
size: .
D: .
V: TRBV4-3
J: TRBJ1-5

DNA: TGTGCCAGTAGAATAAGAGACAGGGGTGTATCTGGGGCCAACGTCCTGACTTTC
CDR3: CASRIRDRGVSGANVLTF
size: .
D: TRBD1
V: TRBV19
J: TRBJ2-6

DNA: TGTGCCAGCAGCCAGGGACTAGCGGGGACCACAGATACGCAGTATTTT
CDR3: CASSQGLAGTTDTQYF
size: .
D: TRBD2
V: TRBV11-3
J: TRBJ2-3

DNA: TGTGCCAGCTCACGCACTTTTGGTATCGGGACAGGGGGCGAGCAGTACTTC
CDR3: CASSRTFGIGTGGEQYF
size: .
D: TRBD1
V: TRBV18
J: TRBJ2-7

DNA: TGCGCCAGCAGCCCGGGATGGGCGGAGATTAACTATGGCTACACCTTC
CDR3: CASSPGWAEINYGYTF
size: .
D: .
V: TRBV5-1
J: TRBJ1-2

DNA: TGCGCCAGCAGCTTGGCCGACAGGGGATCCGGGGAGCTGTTTTTT
CDR3: CASSLADRGSGELFF
size: .
D: TRBD1
V: TRBV5-1
J: TRBJ2-2

DNA: TGTGCCAGCAGTTTTTTGGACAGTAATTCACCCCTCCACTTT
CDR3: CASSFLDSNSPLHF
size: .
D: .
V: TRBV27
J: TRBJ1-6

DNA: TGTGCCTGCTCGGACAGGGGCAACAATGAGCAGTTCTTC
CDR3: CACSDRGNNEQFF
size: .
D: TRBD1
V: TRBV25-1
J: TRBJ2-1

DNA: TGTGCCAGCAGTTACACCCGACAGTCTTACAATGAGCAGTTCTTC
CDR3: CASSYTRQSYNEQFF
size: .
D: .
V: TRBV6-5
J: TRBJ2-1

DNA: TGTGCCAGCAACCCGGCGGGGACAGGGCTTTTGAACACTGAAGCTTTCTTT
CDR3: CASNPAGTGLLNTEAFF
size: .
D: TRBD1
V: TRBV28
J: TRBJ1-1

DNA: TGTGCCTCCTCCCGACTAGCGGGAGTCGATGAGCAGTTCTTC
CDR3: CASSRLAGVDEQFF
size: .
D: TRBD2
V: TRBV6-5
J: TRBJ2-1

DNA: TGCGCCAGCAGCTTGGGGGGGACAAACTCCTACAATGAGCAGTTCTTC
CDR3: CASSLGGTNSYNEQFF
size: .
D: .
V: TRBV5-1
J: TRBJ2-1

DNA: TGCGCCAGCAGCGACGGGTCCTACATAGATGGCTACACCTTC
CDR3: CASSDGSYIDGYTF
size: .
D: .
V: TRBV10-2
J: TRBJ1-2

DNA: TGCGCCAGCAGGGACCGGGAGGGAGGCGAGCAGTACTTC
CDR3: CASRDREGGEQYF
size: once
D: TRBD2
V: TRBV5-1
J: TRBJ2-7

DNA: TGTGCCATCAGTGGGCCCAGGGGGCAGGGGGAGACCCAGTACTTC
CDR3: CAISGPRGQGETQYF
size: .
D: TRBD1
V: TRBV10-3
J: TRBJ2-5

DNA: TGCGCCAGCAGCCAGTCCGGGACAGGAAACTATGGCTACACCTTC
CDR3: CASSQSGTGNYGYTF
size: .
D: TRBD1
V: TRBV4-1
J: TRBJ1-2

DNA: TGTGCCAGTAGTATATTAGGGGGCAGAGGGACTGAAGCTTTCTTT
CDR3: CASSILGGRGTEAFF
size: .
D: TRBD1
V: TRBV19
J: TRBJ1-1

DNA: TGTGCCAGCAGTAGCAGACAGGGCCGGCTGTGGTACAATGAGCAGTTCTTC
CDR3: CASSSRQGRLWYNEQFF
size: once
D: TRBD1
V: TRBV28
J: TRBJ2-1

DNA: TGTGCCAGCAGTTACCCGGGGGGGGCACATGGCTACACCTTC
CDR3: CASSYPGGAHGYTF
size: .
D: .
V: TRBV6-6
J: TRBJ1-2

DNA: TGTGCCAGTAGTTGGCAGGGGTTCCATGGCTACACCTTC
CDR3: CASSWQGFHGYTF
size: .
D: .
V: TRBV19
J: TRBJ1-2

DNA: TGTGCCAGTAGTATAGCCAGCGGGAGGCGTCGCAATGAGCAGTTCTTC
CDR3: CASSIASGRRRNEQFF
size: .
D: TRBD2
V: TRBV19
J: TRBJ2-1

DNA: TGTGCTAGTGGTGCAAGGCCTGCAGGACAAAGTCGGGCCAACGTCCTGACTTTC
CDR3: CASGARPAGQSRANVLTF
size: .
D: .
V: TRBV12-5
J: TRBJ2-6